A single sample is the source of the 18 T cell receptor beta chains below, sequenced in a study of cytomegalovirus exposure and HLA in healthy donors. In the PCR, 60 Vbeta and 13 Jbeta primers were used. Assay used: immunoSEQ multiplex PCR; TCRdb lists only in-frame clones, some missing. The sample has roughly 200,000 clones, roughly 68% seen once. The material sequenced was PBMCs. Receptor source: a man aged 40-50 years in good health and CMV-seropositive.

The rearrangement joins TRBV7-8 to TRBJ2-7; D may be TRBD2 (5 bases). This CDR3 region has 12 residues. CDR1 and CDR2 from the germline V gene are SGHVS and FQNEAQ. The ends were cut back, 4 bases at V and 5 bases at J, with 9 bases in the middle. CDR3 in amino acids: CASSYERDEQYF. CDR3 bases: TGTGCCAGCAGCTATGAGAGGGACGAGCAGTACTTC.

The V and J genes are TRBV6-1 and TRBJ2-2; TRBD1 matches at 8 bases. This CDR3 has 15 amino acids. The J segment lost 5 bases and the V segment lost 6 bases, leaving 8 bases of the junction unmatched. The V gene's germline CDR1 is MNHNS and CDR2 SASEGT. The CDR3 DNA is TGTGCCAGCAGGGGGACAGGCCTAGGAACCGGGGAGCTGTTTTTT. This gives the protein CASRGTGLGTGELFF.

V usage is TRBV28 and J usage is TRBJ2-2, with unresolved D. This CDR3 has 16 amino acids. Trimming took 6 bases from V and 0 from J, leaving 14 bases between them. The germline gives CDR1 MDHEN, CDR2 SYDVKM. The CDR3 sequence: CASRSLTPSNTGELFF. CDR3 DNA: TGTGCCAGCAGATCGTTGACACCCTCGAACACCGGGGAGCTGTTTTTT. Drawing the rest from reference TRBV28 and TRBJ2-2, the complete variable domain is DVKVTQSSRYLVKRTGEKVFLECVQDMDHENMFWYRQDPGLGLRLIYFSYDVKMKEKGDIPEGYSVSREKKERFSLILESASTNQTSMYLCASRSLTPSNTGELFFGEGSRLTVL.

The V and J genes are TRBV4-3 and TRBJ2-7; TRBD1 matches at 7 bases. Germline CDR1 is LGHNA and CDR2 is YSLEER. J gave up 3 bases and V 0 bases, and 8 bases lay outside the gene matches. This CDR3 has 16 amino acids. This chain's CDR3 is CASSQEQATGIYEQYF. In DNA form, the CDR3 reads TGCGCCAGCAGCCAAGAGCAGGCGACAGGGATCTACGAGCAGTACTTC.

The V gene is TRBV19, the J gene TRBJ1-6; D gene unclear. The germline gives CDR1 LNHDA, CDR2 SQIVND (reference sequence). Trimming removed 5 bases from V and 8 bases from J, with 13 bases in between. This CDR3 spans 14 amino acids. The chain's CDR3 is CASSPGGRDSPLHF. The CDR3 DNA reads TGTGCCAGTAGTCCCGGAGGGAGGGATTCACCCCTCCACTTT.

J is TRBJ1-2 and V is TRBV6-5; D may be TRBD1 (6 bases). The CDR3 has 13 residues. Deletions cut 6 bases from V and 0 bases from J, with 8 bases between. CDR1 is MNHEY, CDR2 SVGAGI, per germline. The CDR3 nucleotides are TGTGCCAGCAGGGACAGCTCTAACTATGGCTACACCTTC. It codes for CASRDSSNYGYTF.

This clone was detected only once. The chain couples TRBV5-1 to TRBJ2-5, with D unclear. The CDR3 loop spans 13 amino acids. Germline CDR1 reads SGHRS; CDR2 reads YFSETQ. Between the trimmed V and J ends, which lost 1 base and 5 bases, there was a span of 9 bases. The CDR3 DNA reads TGCGCCAGCAGCTTGACCCTCCGGGAGACCCAGTACTTC. This translates into CASSLTLRETQYF.

The V call is TRBV6-1, the J call TRBJ1-1; maybe TRBD1 (5 bases). Trimming left V 3 bases short and J 1 base short, with 12 bases between. The germline V gene encodes CDR1 MNHNS and CDR2 SASEGT. There are 15 residues in the CDR3. DNA for the CDR3: TGTGCCAGCAGTGATGTAGCAGGGCCGAACACTGAAGCTTTCTTT. Protein: CASSDVAGPNTEAFF.

A single count supports this clone. The genes are TRBV5-6 and TRBJ2-3; possibly TRBD2 for D (6 bases). This CDR3 has 14 residues. The V and J ends lost 2 bases and 6 bases respectively, with 13 bases between them. CDR1 SGHDT and CDR2 YYEEEE come from the germline V gene. In DNA form, the CDR3 reads TGTGCCAGCAGCTTCACATCCGCGGGGGATACGCAGTATTTT. Its protein product is CASSFTSAGDTQYF.

The rearrangement links TRBV28 to TRBJ2-1, with 7 bases matching TRBD2. The CDR3 length is 13 residues. Per the germline V gene, CDR1 is MDHEN and CDR2 is SYDVKM. Unmatched junction bases numbered 2, after V lost 3 bases and J lost 6 bases. The CDR3 here is CASSFGRSNEQFF. DNA of the CDR3: TGTGCCAGCAGTTTCGGGAGGAGCAATGAGCAGTTCTTC.

The chain couples TRBV6-6 to TRBJ1-6; a possible D gene is TRBD1 (6 bases). V was clipped by 6 bases and J by 11 bases, with 14 bases between them. CDR3 size: 13 residues. Germline V gene lookup returns CDR1 MNHNY and CDR2 SVGAGI (reference sequence). CDR3 nucleotide sequence: TGTGCCAGCAGAGAAAAACAGGGTACACCCCTCCACTTT. Translation gives CASREKQGTPLHF.

A single count supports this clone. The V and J genes are TRBV7-9 and TRBJ1-3; TRBD1 matches 8 bases. There are 16 residues in the CDR3. V lost 5 bases, J lost 3 bases, and 9 bases stayed unmatched. The germline CDR1 and CDR2 sequences are SEHNR and FQNEAQ (reference sequence). The CDR3 DNA reads as TGTGCCAGCAGCCCTCGAACAGGGGGAAATGGAAACACCATATATTTT. This codes for CASSPRTGGNGNTIYF.

The genes are TRBV7-8 and TRBJ1-3; no reliable D call. Deletions cut 1 base from V and 0 bases from J, with 13 bases between. CDR3 length equals 17 residues. Germline V gives CDR1 SGHVS, CDR2 FQNEAQ. CDR3 DNA: TGTGCCAGCAGCTTAGGGCGGAGGGCCGACTCTGGAAACACCATATATTTT. It is translated as CASSLGRRADSGNTIYF.

This clone was picked up a small number of times. V is TRBV5-4 and J is TRBJ1-1; 8 nucleotides match TRBD1. Trimming removed 4 bases from V and 10 bases from J; junction bases left unmatched: 9. The CDR3 length is 13 residues. CDR1 and CDR2 from the germline V gene are SGHNT and YYREEE (reference sequence). CDR3 protein: CASSPDRELGAFF. The CDR3 DNA is TGTGCCAGCAGCCCGGACAGGGAGCTCGGAGCTTTCTTT.

This clone was counted only a few times. The V gene is TRBV18, the J gene TRBJ1-1; the D is unclear. The CDR3 length is 14 residues. The V gene lost 2 bases and the J gene lost 0 bases, with 7 bases spanning the gap. Germline-derived CDR1 and CDR2 are KGHSH and LQKENI. In DNA, the CDR3 is TGTGCCAGCTCACCAGCCAGTTTGAACACTGAAGCTTTCTTT. It yields the protein CASSPASLNTEAFF.

This chain connects TRBV28 to TRBJ2-1; D is undetermined. Germline CDR1 and CDR2: MDHEN and SYDVKM. The V gene lost 6 bases and the J gene lost 2 bases, with 11 bases spanning the gap. This CDR3 contains 14 residues. The CDR3 reads CASSLGLTYNEQFF. The CDR3 DNA follows: TGTGCCAGCAGCCTTGGGCTTACCTACAATGAGCAGTTCTTC.

This clone was counted a few times. This chain joins TRBV28 and TRBJ1-5; D is unresolved. Germline-derived CDR1 and CDR2 are MDHEN and SYDVKM. This CDR3 contains 15 residues. Trimming left V 2 bases short and J 0 bases short, with 8 bases between. In DNA, the CDR3 is TGTGCCAGCAGTTTAGCAGGTCCTAGCAATCAGCCCCAGCATTTT. Encoded protein: CASSLAGPSNQPQHF.

This chain uses TRBV6-5 with TRBJ1-5; tentative D call: TRBD1 (5 bases). The V end lost 0 bases, the J end lost 6 bases, and 15 bases lay between the germline ends. The length of the CDR3 is 16 residues. Germline V CDR1 and CDR2: MNHEY, SVGAGI. CDR3 bases: TGTGCCAGCAGTTACTCGAAAAGGGGCTCCGGTCAGCCCCAGCATTTT. It yields the protein CASSYSKRGSGQPQHF.